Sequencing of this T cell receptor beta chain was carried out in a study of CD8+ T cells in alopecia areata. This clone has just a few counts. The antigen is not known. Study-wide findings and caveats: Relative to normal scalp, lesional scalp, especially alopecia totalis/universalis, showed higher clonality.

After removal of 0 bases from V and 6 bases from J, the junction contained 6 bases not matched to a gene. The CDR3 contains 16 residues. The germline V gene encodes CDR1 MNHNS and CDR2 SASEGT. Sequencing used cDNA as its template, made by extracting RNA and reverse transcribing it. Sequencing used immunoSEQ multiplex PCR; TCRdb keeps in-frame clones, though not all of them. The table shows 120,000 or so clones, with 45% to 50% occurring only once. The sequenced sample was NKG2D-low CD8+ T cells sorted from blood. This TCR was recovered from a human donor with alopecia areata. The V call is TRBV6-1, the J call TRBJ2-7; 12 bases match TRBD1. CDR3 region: CASSEAAGTGGAEQYF. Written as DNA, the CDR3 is TGTGCCAGCAGTGAAGCAGCCGGGACAGGGGGCGCCGAGCAGTACTTC.